This passage covers 31 T cell receptor beta chains from one sample sequenced in a study of CD8 T cells in ankylosing spondylitis (dated by TCRdb to the late 2010s). Library prep was done by 5' RACE. The reads were generated on an Illumina HiSeq 2500. TCRdb took the public reads, trimmed them with fastp at Q25, ran MiXCR for clone calling and kept in-frame beta chains. Rows with a matching CDR3 protein are joined into one entry that keeps the most common DNA and genes. Recorded for this sample are roughly 130,000 distinct CDR3 sequences; roughly 15% of them occurred a single time. Around 3% of the sample lies in the top ten. The sequencing input was blood, either unsorted or a sorted T cell fraction (not recorded which). Receptors were obtained from a female donor with ankylosing spondylitis or in good health (not recorded which).

This clonotype was seen many times. V gene TRBV7-2 combines with J gene TRBJ2-1; unclear D gene. The germline gives CDR1 SGHTA, CDR2 FQGNSA. Trimming stripped 1 base from V and 4 bases from J, with 8 bases between. The CDR3 consists of 14 residues. CDR3 coding DNA: TGTGCCAGCAGCTTAGGTGTTAGTTACAATGAGCAGTTCTTC. Amino acid sequence: CASSLGVSYNEQFF. The full variable domain, in which reference TRBV7-2 and TRBJ2-1 provide the parts outside the CDR3, is GAGVSQSPSNKVTEKGKDVELRCDPISGHTALYWYRQSLGQGLEFLIYFQGNSAPDKSGLPSDRFSAERTGGSVSTLTIQRTQQEDSAVYLCASSLGVSYNEQFFGPGTRLTVL.

In its sample, this clonotype was seen many times. The chain combines TRBV5-1 with TRBJ1-1, with D unclear. V was cut by 0 bases and J by 1 base, with 10 bases left in between. The CDR3 is made up of 15 amino acids. The germline CDR1 and CDR2 sequences are SGHRS and YFSETQ. CDR3 residues: CASSLEAAKNTEAFF. As DNA, the CDR3 is TGCGCCAGCAGCTTGGAGGCAGCAAAGAACACTGAAGCTTTCTTT. Full variable domain (missing parts from reference TRBV5-1 and TRBJ1-1): KAGVTQTPRYLIKTRGQQVTLSCSPISGHRSVSWYQQTPGQGLQFLFEYFSETQRNKGNFPGRFSGRQFSNSRSEMNVSTLELGDSALYLCASSLEAAKNTEAFFGQGTRLTVV.

This clonotype came up many times. This chain connects TRBV2 to TRBJ2-1; D might be TRBD1 or TRBD2, each matching 6 bases. V was clipped by 5 bases and J by 10 bases, with 18 bases between them. CDR1 and CDR2 from the germline V gene are SNHLY and FYNNEI. The CDR3 consists of 14 residues. CDR3 DNA sequence: TGTGCCAGCAGTTCTAGGAAGGGGGGAGAGGAGCAGTTCTTC. It translates to CASSSRKGGEEQFF.

This clonotype was recorded at least ten times. The chain has TRBV5-1 and TRBJ1-1; D is possibly TRBD1 (5 bases). CDR1 is SGHRS and CDR2 is YFSETQ in the germline V gene. V lost 2 bases and J lost 7, with 12 bases in between. The CDR3 has 13 residues. Here the CDR3 reads CASSFGAAFEAFF. CDR3 in DNA: TGCGCCAGCAGCTTCGGGGCAGCGTTTGAAGCTTTCTTT.

This chain joins TRBV3-1 and TRBJ2-7; D could derive from TRBD1 or TRBD2 (6 bases each). CDR1 and CDR2 from the germline V gene are LGHDT and YNNKEL (reference sequence). The CDR3 is 15 amino acids. Deletions cut 3 bases from V and 3 bases from J, with 15 bases between. CDR3 sequence: CASSHVGGLHYEQYF. CDR3 in DNA: TGTGCCAGCAGCCACGTCGGGGGCCTCCACTACGAGCAGTACTTC.

The chain's CDR3 is CASSSRGSSYNEQFF. CDR3 coding DNA: TGTGCCAGCAGCTCTCGGGGGTCTTCCTACAATGAGCAGTTCTTC. The chain links TRBV7-9 to TRBJ2-1, with a tentative D call TRBD2 (6 bases). V lost 4 bases and J 1 base, leaving 11 bases between the germline ends. The CDR3 contains 15 residues. CDR1 SEHNR and CDR2 FQNEAQ come from the germline V gene (reference sequence).

On this clonotype itself: Relative to the germline gene, one junction end is altered; a read error may explain this. This chain connects TRBV9 to TRBJ2-7; tentative D call: TRBD2 (5 bases). The CDR3 runs to 15 residues. Germline V gene data show CDR1 as SGDLS and CDR2 as YYNGEE. CDR3 sequence (DNA): TGTGCCGGCAGCGTAGGAGAGGGCAGCTCCTACGAGCAGTACTTC. It specifies CAGSVGEGSSYEQYF.

CDR3 sequence reads: CASSAGLGEQFF. The CDR3 coding sequence is TGTGCCAGCAGCGCAGGACTCGGGGAGCAGTTCTTC. This chain joins TRBV9 and TRBJ2-1; maybe TRBD2 (5 bases). The CDR3 is 12 amino acids. Per the germline V gene, CDR1 is SGDLS and CDR2 is YYNGEE. V shed 3 bases and J shed 10 bases, with 11 bases lying between them.

Concerning this clonotype itself: A much larger clone sits a single nucleotide away, making a read error possible. The chain couples TRBV20-1 to TRBJ2-5; tentative D call: TRBD1 (6 bases). Germline CDR1 is DFQATT and CDR2 is SNEGSKA (reference sequence). The CDR3 is 14 residues long. Trimming left V 2 bases short and J 1 base short, with 11 bases between. The CDR3 DNA reads as TGCAGTGCTAGACCAAGGACAGCCCAAGAGACCCAGTACTTC. Residues: CSARPRTAQETQYF.

This clonotype has just a few counts. The chain is built from TRBV7-4 and TRBJ1-5; TRBD1 is a possible D gene (5 bases). Germline V gene lookup returns CDR1 SGHVT and CDR2 SQSDAQ. Trimming removed 2 bases at V and 4 bases at J, with 12 bases between. The CDR3 runs to 15 residues. The CDR3 sequence: CASSLLDRPNQPQHF. The DNA of the CDR3 is TGTGCCAGCAGCTTACTTGACAGACCGAATCAGCCCCAGCATTTT.

This clonotype has ten or more counts. V is TRBV20-1 and J is TRBJ2-1; no reliable D call. V was shortened by 0 bases and J by 7 bases, with 16 bases between the two germline ends. Germline CDR1 reads DFQATT; CDR2 reads SNEGSKA (reference sequence). The CDR3 is 15 amino acids. The CDR3 region is CSARDRSRIANEQFF. CDR3 nucleotides: TGCAGTGCTAGAGATCGTTCGCGGATTGCGAATGAGCAGTTCTTC.

This clonotype was counted a few times. CDR3 in amino acids: CASSLNYAGDTEAFF. The CDR3 DNA sequence: TGCGCCAGCAGCTTAAACTATGCCGGGGACACTGAAGCTTTCTTT. The chain uses TRBV5-1 and TRBJ1-1; D is unresolved. Trimming removed 2 bases at V and 3 bases at J, with 14 bases between. In germline, CDR1 is SGHRS, CDR2 YFSETQ. The CDR3 is 15 amino acids.

The V gene is TRBV7-2, the J gene TRBJ1-1; D unclear. The V and J ends lost 2 bases and 7 bases respectively, with 5 bases between them. Germline-derived CDR1 and CDR2 are SGHTA and FQGNSA. The CDR3 length is 11 residues. The CDR3, as DNA: TGTGCCAGCAGCTTAATTAATGAAGCTTTCTTT. Its translation: CASSLINEAFF.

This clonotype was counted only a few times. The rearrangement joins TRBV20-1 to TRBJ2-7; D is undetermined. Germline CDR1 and CDR2: DFQATT and SNEGSKA (reference sequence). The CDR3 consists of 13 residues. Trimming left V 3 bases short and J 2 bases short, with 11 bases between. CDR3: CSARGNAPYEQYF. DNA of the CDR3: TGCAGTGCTAGGGGGAACGCCCCCTACGAGCAGTACTTC.

In its sample, this clonotype was seen many times. This chain uses TRBV6-5 with TRBJ2-2, with D perhaps assigned TRBD1 or TRBD2 (6 bases each). The CDR3 is 14 amino acids. The V and J ends lost 3 bases and 4 bases respectively, with 9 bases between them. Germline values: CDR1 MNHEY, CDR2 SVGAGI. In nucleotides, the CDR3 is TGTGCCAGCAGTTATAAGGGGGGCACCGGGGAGCTGTTTTTT. Amino acids: CASSYKGGTGELFF.

As for this clonotype: A read error may account for a junction end that differs from germline. This chain joins TRBV7-9 and TRBJ2-7; D possibly matches TRBD1 or TRBD2 (5 bases each). Germline assignment: CDR1 SEHNR and CDR2 FQNEAQ (reference sequence). This CDR3 is 14 amino acids long. The DNA of the CDR3 is TGTGCCAGCAGTAGCGCTTGGGGCTCCGACGAGCAGTACTTC. Translating gives CASSSAWGSDEQYF.

This sequence joins TRBV5-1 and TRBJ2-6; D uncertain. V was shortened by 0 bases and J by 0 bases, with 4 bases between the two germline ends. The CDR3 is made up of 15 amino acids. Germline V gene sequence: CDR1 SGHRS, CDR2 YFSETQ. The CDR3 sequence is CASSLENSGANVLTF. DNA for the CDR3: TGCGCCAGCAGCTTGGAGAACTCTGGGGCCAACGTCCTGACTTTC.

This chain links TRBV27 with TRBJ1-2; D perhaps matches TRBD1 (5 bases). The germline V gene has CDR1 MNHEY and CDR2 SMNVEV (reference sequence). This CDR3 is 15 amino acids long. Trimming removed 6 bases from V and 3 bases from J, with 17 bases in between. CDR3 sequence: CASRDLQGNYYGYTF. In nucleotides, the CDR3 is TGTGCCAGCAGAGACCTCCAGGGAAATTACTATGGCTACACCTTC.

The J gene is TRBJ2-1, the V gene TRBV7-3; D unresolved. From germline, CDR1 is SGHTA and CDR2 FQGTGA. V lost 5 bases, J lost 0 bases, and 20 bases lay in between. This CDR3 contains 18 residues. The CDR3 bases are TGTGCCAGCAGCAAAAGCTTTGGGTACTCGAGCTCCTACAATGAGCAGTTCTTC. Its translation is CASSKSFGYSSSYNEQFF.

This clonotype was found many times. The rearrangement joins TRBV3-1 to TRBJ1-2; D is uncertain. The V gene's germline CDR1 is LGHDT and CDR2 YNNKEL (reference sequence). This CDR3 spans 12 amino acids. Trimming shortened V by 5 bases and J by 3 bases, and 7 bases separated the two germline ends. The CDR3: CASSSGDYGYTF. CDR3 nucleotide sequence: TGTGCCAGCAGCTCCGGCGACTATGGCTACACCTTC.

In this sample, this clonotype turned up many times. The CDR3 spells CSARDRTGGTEAFF. In DNA form, the CDR3 reads TGCAGTGCTAGAGATAGGACGGGGGGAACTGAAGCTTTCTTT. The V call is TRBV20-1, the J call TRBJ1-1, with TRBD1 as a possible D gene (5 bases). V lost 0 bases to trimming and J lost 5 bases, with 13 bases between them. CDR1 is DFQATT and CDR2 is SNEGSKA in the germline V gene (reference sequence). The CDR3 contains 14 residues.

This clonotype was counted at least ten times. V is TRBV10-1 and J is TRBJ2-2; unclear D gene. The V gene lost 3 bases and the J gene lost 8 bases, with 13 bases spanning the gap. The CDR3 loop spans 14 amino acids. Germline V gene sequence: CDR1 WNHNN, CDR2 SYGVQD (reference sequence). DNA of the CDR3: TGCGCCAGCAGTGAAACCCTGGAGTCGGGGGAGCTGTTTTTT. Translated, it gives CASSETLESGELFF.

Only a few counts were recorded for this clonotype. The chain recombines TRBV20-1 with TRBJ1-4; unclear D gene. The CDR3 totals 13 residues. From germline, CDR1 is DFQATT and CDR2 SNEGSKA (reference sequence). V was cut by 1 base and J by 5 bases, with 8 bases left in between. The CDR3 nucleotides are TGCAGTGCTAGAGGGCAGCCAAATGAAAAACTGTTTTTT. Translation gives CSARGQPNEKLFF.

This clonotype was detected many times. The chain links TRBV12-3 or TRBV12-4 to TRBJ2-3; perhaps TRBD1 as D (6 bases). The CDR3 sequence is 14 residues long. The V end was cut by 4 bases, the J end by 4 bases, with 12 bases between. This chain's CDR3 is CASSSRGISDTQYF. DNA for the CDR3: TGTGCCAGCAGTTCCAGGGGAATCTCAGATACGCAGTATTTT.

The chain combines TRBV5-1 with TRBJ2-2, with 8 bases lining up with TRBD1. V lost 5 bases and J lost 1; bases outside the gene matches: 1. The CDR3 is made up of 14 amino acids. In germline, CDR1 is SGHRS, CDR2 YFSETQ. CDR3 amino acids: CASRTGGNTGELFF. The CDR3 nucleotides read TGCGCCAGCAGAACAGGGGGGAACACCGGGGAGCTGTTTTTT.

The rearrangement links TRBV28 to TRBJ2-7, with D tentatively TRBD2 (6 bases). CDR3 size: 17 residues. Trimming took off 10 bases at V and 0 bases at J, with 25 bases between the two ends. Germline V CDR1 and CDR2: MDHEN, SYDVKM. The CDR3 loop is CATQSASGRGSSYEQYF. The CDR3 DNA is TGTGCCACGCAATCGGCGTCGGGGCGGGGATCCTCCTACGAGCAGTACTTC.

In this sample, this clonotype turned up many times. The rearrangement links TRBV28 to TRBJ2-7; D is ambiguous. The CDR3 has 15 residues. CDR1 and CDR2 from the germline V gene are MDHEN and SYDVKM. Trimming removed 8 bases at V and 2 bases at J, with 19 bases between. This CDR3 is CASHSTVDDPYEQYF. The CDR3 region has the DNA TGTGCCAGCCACTCGACCGTCGACGATCCCTACGAGCAGTACTTC.

This clonotype showed up just a few times. The chain links TRBV12-5 to TRBJ2-3, with D unclear. The CDR3 has 15 amino acids. V gave up 1 base and J gave up 3 bases, with 11 bases separating them. From germline, CDR1 is LGHNT and CDR2 FRNRAP. CDR3 in DNA: TGTGCTAGTGGTTTGGGCCTCCACAAGACAGATACGCAGTATTTT. This sequence encodes CASGLGLHKTDTQYF.

V usage is TRBV4-1 and J usage is TRBJ2-1, with unresolved D. This CDR3 contains 14 residues. Deletions cut 4 bases from V and 9 bases from J, with 16 bases between. The V gene's germline CDR1 is MGHRA and CDR2 YSYEKL. The CDR3 bases are TGCGCCAGCAGCCGCGACCCAGGTTCCGGTGAGCAGTTCTTC. Translating gives CASSRDPGSGEQFF.

The chain uses TRBV5-1 and TRBJ2-2, with unresolved D. The germline V and J ends were trimmed by 0 bases and 3 bases, with 9 bases remaining between them. CDR1 and CDR2 (germline): SGHRS, YFSETQ. This CDR3 region has 15 residues. CDR3 protein: CASSLERPDTGELFF. The CDR3 nucleotides are TGCGCCAGCAGCTTGGAGCGCCCGGACACCGGGGAGCTGTTTTTT.

Only a few counts were recorded for this clonotype. V usage is TRBV15 and J usage is TRBJ1-2, with D unresolved. This CDR3 is 15 amino acids long. CDR1 and CDR2 from the germline V gene are LNHNV and YYDKDF (reference sequence). Trimming stripped 0 bases from V and 5 bases from J, with 13 bases between. CDR3 loop: CATSRDKELTYGYTF. In DNA form, the CDR3 reads TGTGCCACCAGCAGAGATAAAGAACTAACTTATGGCTACACCTTC.